This T cell receptor beta chain was observed in a study of cytomegalovirus exposure and HLA in healthy donors. Study outcomes and limitations: In a later analysis, across HLA loci, associated TCR counts were highest for DRB1, lowest for HLA-C. As was reported, the classifier diagnosed cytomegalovirus status with high specificity and sensitivity.

The CDR3 is 14 residues long. The germline gives CDR1 SGHTA, CDR2 FQGTGA. The V end was cut by 4 bases, the J end by 0 bases, with 4 bases between. In the PCR, 60 Vbeta and 13 Jbeta primers were used. Libraries were prepared by immunoSEQ multiplex PCR; TCRdb keeps only in-frame clonotypes and omits some of them. The profile shows under 150,000 clones, roughly 80% of them singletons. Of note for this clone: The target antigen is unknown.

Sequencing was done on a sample of PBMCs. The chain carries TRBV7-3 and TRBJ2-6; D remains unclear. The clonotype originates from a woman aged 55-69 years in good health and CMV-seronegative. The CDR3, as DNA: TGTGCCAGCAGCTCCATCTCTGGGGCCAACGTCCTGACTTTC. Amino acid sequence: CASSSISGANVLTF.